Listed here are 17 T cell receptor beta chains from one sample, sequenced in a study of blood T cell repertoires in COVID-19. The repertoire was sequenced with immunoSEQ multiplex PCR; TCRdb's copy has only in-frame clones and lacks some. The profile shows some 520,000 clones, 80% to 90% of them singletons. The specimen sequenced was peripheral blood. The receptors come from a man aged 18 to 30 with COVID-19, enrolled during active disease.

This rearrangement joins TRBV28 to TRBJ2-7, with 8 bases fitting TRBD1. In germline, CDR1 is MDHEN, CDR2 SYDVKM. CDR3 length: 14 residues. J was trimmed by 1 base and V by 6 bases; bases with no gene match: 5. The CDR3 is CASRKTGGSYEQYF. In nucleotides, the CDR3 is TGTGCCAGCAGAAAAACAGGGGGGTCCTACGAGCAGTACTTC.

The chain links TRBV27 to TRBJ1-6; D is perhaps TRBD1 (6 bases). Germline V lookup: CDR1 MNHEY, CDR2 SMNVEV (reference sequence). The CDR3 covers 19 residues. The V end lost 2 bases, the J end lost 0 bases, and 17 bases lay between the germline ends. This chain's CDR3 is CASSLKRDTVSSYNSPLHF. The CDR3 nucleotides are TGTGCCAGCAGTTTAAAGCGGGACACGGTGAGCTCCTATAATTCACCCCTCCACTTT.

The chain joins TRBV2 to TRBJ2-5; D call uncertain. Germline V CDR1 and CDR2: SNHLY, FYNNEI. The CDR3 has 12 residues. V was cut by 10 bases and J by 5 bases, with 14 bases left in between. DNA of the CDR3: TGTGCCACCTCGCCCGGTCGGGAGACCCAGTACTTC. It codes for CATSPGRETQYF.

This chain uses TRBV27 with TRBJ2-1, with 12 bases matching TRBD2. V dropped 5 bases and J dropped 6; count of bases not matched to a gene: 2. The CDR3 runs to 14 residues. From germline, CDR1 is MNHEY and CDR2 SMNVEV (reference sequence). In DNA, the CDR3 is TGTGCCAGCAGTGCGGGACTAGCGGGCAATGAGCAGTTCTTC. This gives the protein CASSAGLAGNEQFF.

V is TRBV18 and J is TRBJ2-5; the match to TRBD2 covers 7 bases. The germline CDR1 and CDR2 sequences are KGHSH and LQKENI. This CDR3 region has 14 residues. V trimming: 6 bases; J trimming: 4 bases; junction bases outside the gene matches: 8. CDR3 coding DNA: TGTGCCAGCTCGTCCAGGGAGGGCGCAGAGACCCAGTACTTC. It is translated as CASSSREGAETQYF. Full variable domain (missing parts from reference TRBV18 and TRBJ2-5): NAGVMQNPRHLVRRRGQEARLRCSPMKGHSHVYWYRQLPEEGLKFMVYLQKENIIDESGMPKERFSAEFPKEGPSILRIQQVVRGDSAAYFCASSSREGAETQYFGPGTRLLVL.

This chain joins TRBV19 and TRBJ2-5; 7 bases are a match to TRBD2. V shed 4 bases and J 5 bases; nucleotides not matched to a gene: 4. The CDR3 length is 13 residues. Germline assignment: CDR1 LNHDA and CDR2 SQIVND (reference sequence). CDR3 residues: CASSTGEGETQYF. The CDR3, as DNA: TGTGCCAGTAGTACCGGGGAGGGGGAGACCCAGTACTTC.

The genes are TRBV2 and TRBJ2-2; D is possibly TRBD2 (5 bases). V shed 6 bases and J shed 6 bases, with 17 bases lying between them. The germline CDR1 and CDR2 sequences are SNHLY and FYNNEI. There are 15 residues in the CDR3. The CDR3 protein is CASSFGSRVPGELFF. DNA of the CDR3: TGTGCCAGCAGCTTTGGCTCGAGGGTTCCCGGGGAGCTGTTTTTT.

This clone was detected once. CDR3 in DNA: TGTGCCAGCAGTTTGATGGCCAGCACAGATACGCAGTATTTT. Its translation: CASSLMASTDTQYF. V and J are TRBV27 and TRBJ2-3; D not resolved. V lost 3 bases and J lost 0, with 7 bases in between. Germline V gives CDR1 MNHEY, CDR2 SMNVEV (reference sequence). The CDR3 has 14 residues.

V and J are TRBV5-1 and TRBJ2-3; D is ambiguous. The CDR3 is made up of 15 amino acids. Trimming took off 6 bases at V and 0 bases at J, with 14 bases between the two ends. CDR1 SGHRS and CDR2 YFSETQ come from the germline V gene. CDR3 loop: CASIPGGSSTDTQYF. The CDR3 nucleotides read TGCGCCAGCATCCCTGGCGGCAGTAGCACAGATACGCAGTATTTT.

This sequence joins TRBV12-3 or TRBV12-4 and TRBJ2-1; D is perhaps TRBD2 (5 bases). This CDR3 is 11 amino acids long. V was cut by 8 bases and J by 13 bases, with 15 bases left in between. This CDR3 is CASGPRGNQFF. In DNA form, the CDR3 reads TGTGCCAGCGGTCCCCGAGGGAATCAGTTCTTC.

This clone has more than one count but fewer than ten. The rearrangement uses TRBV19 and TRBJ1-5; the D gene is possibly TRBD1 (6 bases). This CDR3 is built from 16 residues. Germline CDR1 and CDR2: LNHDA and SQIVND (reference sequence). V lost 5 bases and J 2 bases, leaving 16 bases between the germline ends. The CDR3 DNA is TGTGCCAGTAGTGCCCGAAGGGGGGGCGGCAATCAGCCCCAGCATTTT. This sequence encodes CASSARRGGGNQPQHF.

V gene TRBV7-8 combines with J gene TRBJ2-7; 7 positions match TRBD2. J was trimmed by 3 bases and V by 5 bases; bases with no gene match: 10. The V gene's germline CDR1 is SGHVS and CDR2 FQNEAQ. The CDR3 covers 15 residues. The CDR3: CASSIHLAEIYEQYF. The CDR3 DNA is TGTGCCAGCAGCATCCATCTAGCGGAGATCTACGAGCAGTACTTC.

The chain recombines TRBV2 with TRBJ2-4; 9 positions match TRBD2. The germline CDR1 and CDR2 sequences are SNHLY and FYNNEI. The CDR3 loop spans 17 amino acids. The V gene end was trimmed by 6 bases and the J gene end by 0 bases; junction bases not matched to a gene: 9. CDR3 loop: CASRPLAGGIAKNIQYF. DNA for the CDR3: TGTGCCAGCAGACCCCTGGCGGGAGGGATAGCCAAAAACATTCAGTACTTC.

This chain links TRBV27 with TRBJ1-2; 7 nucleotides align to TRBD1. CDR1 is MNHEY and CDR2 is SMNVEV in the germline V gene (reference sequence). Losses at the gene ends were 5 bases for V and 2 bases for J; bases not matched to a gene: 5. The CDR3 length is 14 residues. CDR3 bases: TGTGCCAGCAGTCACAGGGGACCGAACTATGGCTACACCTTC. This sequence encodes CASSHRGPNYGYTF.

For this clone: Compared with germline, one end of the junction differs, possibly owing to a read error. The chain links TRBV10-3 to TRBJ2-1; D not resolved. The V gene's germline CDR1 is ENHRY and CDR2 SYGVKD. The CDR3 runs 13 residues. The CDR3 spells CAISESSYDEQFF. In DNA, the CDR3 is TGTGCCATCAGTGAGTCGAGCTACGATGAGCAGTTCTTC.

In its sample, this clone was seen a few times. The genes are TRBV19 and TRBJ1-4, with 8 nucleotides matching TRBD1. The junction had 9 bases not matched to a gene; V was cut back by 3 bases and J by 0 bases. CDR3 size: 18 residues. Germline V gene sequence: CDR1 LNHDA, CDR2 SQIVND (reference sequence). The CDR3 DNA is TGTGCCAGTAGTATCTCGCCGCCGACAGGGGCAACTAATGAAAAACTGTTTTTT. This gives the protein CASSISPPTGATNEKLFF.

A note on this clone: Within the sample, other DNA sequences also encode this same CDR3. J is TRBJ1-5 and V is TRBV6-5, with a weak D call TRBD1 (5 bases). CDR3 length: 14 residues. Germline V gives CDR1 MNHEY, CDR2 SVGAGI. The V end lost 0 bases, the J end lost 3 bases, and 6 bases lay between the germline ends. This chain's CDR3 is CASSYSGPNQPQHF. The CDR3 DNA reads TGTGCCAGCAGTTACTCGGGGCCCAATCAGCCCCAGCATTTT.